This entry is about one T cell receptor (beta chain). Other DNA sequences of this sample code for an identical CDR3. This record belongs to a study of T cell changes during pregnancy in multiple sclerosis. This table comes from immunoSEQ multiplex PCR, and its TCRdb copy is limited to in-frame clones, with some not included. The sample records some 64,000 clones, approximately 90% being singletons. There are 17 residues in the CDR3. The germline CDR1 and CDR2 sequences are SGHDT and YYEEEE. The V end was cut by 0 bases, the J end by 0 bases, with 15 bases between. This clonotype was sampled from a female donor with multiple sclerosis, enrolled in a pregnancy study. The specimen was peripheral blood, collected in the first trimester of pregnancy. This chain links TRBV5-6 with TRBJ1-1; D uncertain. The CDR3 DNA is TGTGCCAGCAGCTTGGGTGACCGGAGACTAATGAACACTGAAGCTTTCTTT. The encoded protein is CASSLGDRRLMNTEAFF.